Shown below are 12 T cell receptor beta chains from a single sample sequenced in a study of blood T cells in healthy people across ages. A second PCR of about 7 to 12 cycles used a sample-barcoded 5' primer and a J-beta primer mix. TCRdb re-derived calls from the 5' RACE reads in MiXCR, one entry per CDR3 protein. The data show about 730,000 distinct CDR3 sequences, 43% seen once. The sequencing input was blood. The receptors stem from a woman aged 55 to 70 in good health.

The count of this clonotype is one. The gene calls are TRBV20-1 and TRBJ2-2; 8 nucleotides agree with TRBD2. J was trimmed by 6 bases and V by 3 bases; bases with no gene match: 6. Germline lookup yields CDR1 DFQATT and CDR2 SNEGSKA (reference sequence). The CDR3 consists of 14 residues. The CDR3, as DNA: TGCAGTGCTAGTTCGGGGGGGCTCGCCGGGGAGCTGTTTTTT. Protein: CSASSGGLAGELFF.

The chain uses TRBV28 and TRBJ1-2; D unclear. The CDR3 contains 14 residues. V lost 8 bases to trimming and J lost 0 bases, with 13 bases between them. The V gene's germline CDR1 is MDHEN and CDR2 SYDVKM. CDR3 DNA: TGTGCCAGCCTGGACTACCCTTCTAACTATGGCTACACCTTC. It specifies CASLDYPSNYGYTF.

This clonotype was counted a few times. The chain combines TRBV18 with TRBJ1-1; tentative D call: TRBD1 (6 bases). Germline CDR1 reads KGHSH; CDR2 reads LQKENI. CDR3 size: 12 residues. Trimming removed 3 bases at V and 6 bases at J, with 8 bases between. In DNA, the CDR3 is TGTGCCAGCTCACCCGGACAGCCTGAAGCTTTCTTT. Protein sequence: CASSPGQPEAFF.

This clonotype appeared a few times. The CDR3 DNA sequence: TGCGCCAGCAGCGCCGGACAGGGGATTGATTCACCCCTCCACTTT. Encoded protein: CASSAGQGIDSPLHF. The rearrangement joins TRBV5-1 to TRBJ1-6, with 9 bases fitting TRBD1. Trimming cost V 4 bases and J 8 bases; bases outside gene matches: 7. CDR3 size: 15 residues. Germline lookup yields CDR1 SGHRS and CDR2 YFSETQ.

Note on this clonotype: A single base separates this from a much larger clone, so it may be a read error. The gene calls are TRBV29-1 and TRBJ2-5; D is possibly TRBD1 (5 bases). The CDR3 spans 12 residues. Germline-derived CDR1 and CDR2 are SQVTM and ANQGSEA. V was shortened by 7 bases and J by 2 bases, with 11 bases between the two germline ends. The CDR3 sequence: CSAETVQETQYF. CDR3 sequence (DNA): TGCAGCGCTGAGACAGTTCAAGAGACCCAGTACTTC.

The chain joins TRBV6-1 to TRBJ2-5, with 8 bases matching TRBD2. Looked up from germline, CDR1 is MNHNS and CDR2 is SASEGT. V was clipped by 3 bases and J by 11 bases; unmatched bases: 11. CDR3 length equals 14 residues. CDR3 bases: TGTGCCAGCAGTGATTGGTCTAGCGGGCGTGAGCAGTACTTC. It yields the protein CASSDWSSGREQYF.

This clonotype was seen at least ten times. The V call is TRBV10-3, the J call TRBJ2-1; D is undetermined. The CDR3 is 15 amino acids. Looked up from germline, CDR1 is ENHRY and CDR2 is SYGVKD. V was clipped by 3 bases and J by 0 bases, with 9 bases between them. The CDR3 spells CAISDSLTSYNEQFF. CDR3 nucleotide sequence: TGTGCCATCAGTGACAGTCTAACCTCCTACAATGAGCAGTTCTTC.

Concerning this clonotype: A single base separates this from a much larger clone, so it may be a read error. The chain uses TRBV29-1 and TRBJ1-1; D is undetermined. Trimming pared 3 bases from V and 2 bases from J, leaving 13 bases between. The CDR3 runs to 14 residues. CDR1 is SQVTM, CDR2 ANQGSEA, per germline. The CDR3 sequence is CSVEGRRVNTEAFF. Here the CDR3 DNA reads TGCAGCGTTGAGGGTCGGAGGGTTAACACTGAAGCTTTCTTT.

Ten or more counts support this clonotype. The chain combines TRBV24-1 with TRBJ2-1, with D possibly TRBD1 on 6 matching bases. From germline, CDR1 is KGHDR and CDR2 SFDVKD. The V end was cut by 0 bases, the J end by 7 bases, with 24 bases between. This CDR3 is 19 amino acids long. The CDR3 DNA follows: TGTGCCACCAGTGATTTGTCTCTTGTCTCGGACAGTGGTAGGAATGAGCAGTTCTTC. Amino acids: CATSDLSLVSDSGRNEQFF.

CDR3 sequence (DNA): TGTGCCAGCAGCTTGGGAGGGCAGAAAAACGAGCAGTACTTC. It is translated as CASSLGGQKNEQYF. This chain links TRBV5-6 with TRBJ2-7; D is possibly TRBD2 (5 bases). The germline V gene encodes CDR1 SGHDT and CDR2 YYEEEE. Between the trimmed V and J ends, which lost 0 bases and 5 bases, there was a span of 12 bases. The CDR3 extends over 14 amino acids.

About this clonotype itself: This clone may be a read error of a much larger clone one base away. The V gene is TRBV20-1, the J gene TRBJ2-5, with 8 bases lining up with TRBD2. V lost 5 bases, J lost 9 bases, and 11 bases stayed unmatched. Per germline, CDR1 DFQATT and CDR2 SNEGSKA (reference sequence). The CDR3 is 13 residues long. Here the CDR3 DNA reads TGCAGTGCTGGGACTAGGGGGGATGGGGCCCAGTACTTC. Translation gives CSAGTRGDGAQYF.

This clonotype has a handful of counts. This chain joins TRBV21-1 and TRBJ1-5. TRBV21-1 is a listed pseudogene. The length of the CDR3 is 13 residues. Here the CDR3 reads CASSKVTNQPQHF. The CDR3 DNA reads TGTGCCAGCAGCAAAGTTACAAATCAGCCCCAGCATTTT.